Listed here is a single T cell receptor beta chain. Its specificity is not known. The junction differs from germline at one of its ends, possibly a read error. This record belongs to a study of T-cell memory formation after mild COVID-19. Across the study: TCR clusters mostly belonged to single donors. Findings of the study overall: CD4/CD8 balance characterized clones contracting day 15 to 85, and CD4+ skew characterized later expanders. The main location of contracting CD4+ clones was CM and EM, and that of contracting CD8+ clones was EMRA.

Via MiXCR, TCRdb re-called the 5' RACE reads, giving one row per CDR3 protein. The table has over 500,000 distinct CDR3 sequences, around 15% seen once; the top ten hold about 7.5%. The sequence was obtained from an adult woman who had mild COVID-19 (a few samples of this study predate the infection). Cell type and time point are not known. Sequencing was performed on PBMCs or a T cell subset sorted from them (not recorded which).

The CDR3 protein is CASSSWTGYSEQFF. In DNA, the CDR3 is TGCGCCAGCAGCTCTTGGACAGGGTACAGTGAGCAGTTCTTC. The chain couples TRBV5-1 to TRBJ2-1; 8 bases map to TRBD1. The CDR3 loop spans 14 amino acids. CDR1 and CDR2 (germline): SGHRS, YFSETQ.